The TCR beta chain described here comes from a study of T cell responses to AZD1222 COVID-19 vaccine. Sequenced by immunoSEQ multiplex PCR; TCRdb stores in-frame clones only, minus some. There are 70,000 to 90,000 clones in the sample; roughly 84% occur only once, and less than 20% lies in the top ten. Second-dose timings of about 4 or about 12 weeks were pooled. Findings and caveats of the study: A rise in Spike-specific TCR breadth and depth followed two AZD1222 doses. Donors in the cohort were predominantly white British and more often female, and clonal diversity was possibly underestimated. Regions left unmutated in variants are reportedly the target of nearly half of spike-specific TCRs.

Notes on this clone: Its antigen is currently unknown.

The sequencing here drew on peripheral blood, taken 28 days after the second AZD1222 dose. The sequence was obtained from an adult who received the AZD1222 COVID-19 vaccine.

The CDR3 DNA reads as TGCGCCAGCACGCGTAGCAATCAGCCCCAGCATTTT. This encodes CASTRSNQPQHF. The chain has TRBV23-1 and TRBJ1-5; D call uncertain. TRBV23-1 is designated an ORF whose function remains uncertain. The CDR3 length is 12 residues. With 7 bases removed from V and 0 bases from J, the gap between germline ends came to 4 bases.